The next 3 T cell receptor beta chains were all read from a single sample in a study of cytomegalovirus exposure and HLA in healthy donors. In the PCR, 60 Vbeta and 13 Jbeta primers were used. Sequenced by immunoSEQ multiplex PCR; TCRdb stores in-frame clones only, minus some. The sample carries 150,000 to 200,000 clones, roughly four fifths recorded once. The material sequenced was PBMCs. These receptors were obtained from a woman aged 50 to 65 in good health and CMV-seropositive.

V is TRBV5-1 and J is TRBJ2-5; 7 nucleotides agree with TRBD1. Trimming at V came to 3 bases and at J to 2 bases, leaving 7 bases not matched to a gene. Germline assignment: CDR1 SGHRS and CDR2 YFSETQ. There are 15 residues in the CDR3. In DNA, the CDR3 is TGCGCCAGCAGCTCAGAAACAGGGGCTCAAGAGACCCAGTACTTC. This translates into CASSSETGAQETQYF.

The rearrangement links TRBV4-1 to TRBJ1-1; D is unresolved. Germline V gene lookup returns CDR1 MGHRA and CDR2 YSYEKL. The CDR3 has 18 amino acids. Trimming removed 5 bases at V and 0 bases at J, with 22 bases between. The CDR3 coding sequence is TGCGCCAGCAGCTCAATCCTAATCGGCGGGCCAATGAACACTGAAGCTTTCTTT. As protein: CASSSILIGGPMNTEAFF.

V gene TRBV9 combines with J gene TRBJ1-5; a weak D match, TRBD1 (6 bases). The germline V gene has CDR1 SGDLS and CDR2 YYNGEE. The CDR3 loop spans 14 amino acids. V lost 4 bases and J lost 4, with 12 bases in between. The CDR3 bases are TGTGCCAGCAGCCCTCAGGGGTATAATCAGCCCCAGCATTTT. Amino acids: CASSPQGYNQPQHF.